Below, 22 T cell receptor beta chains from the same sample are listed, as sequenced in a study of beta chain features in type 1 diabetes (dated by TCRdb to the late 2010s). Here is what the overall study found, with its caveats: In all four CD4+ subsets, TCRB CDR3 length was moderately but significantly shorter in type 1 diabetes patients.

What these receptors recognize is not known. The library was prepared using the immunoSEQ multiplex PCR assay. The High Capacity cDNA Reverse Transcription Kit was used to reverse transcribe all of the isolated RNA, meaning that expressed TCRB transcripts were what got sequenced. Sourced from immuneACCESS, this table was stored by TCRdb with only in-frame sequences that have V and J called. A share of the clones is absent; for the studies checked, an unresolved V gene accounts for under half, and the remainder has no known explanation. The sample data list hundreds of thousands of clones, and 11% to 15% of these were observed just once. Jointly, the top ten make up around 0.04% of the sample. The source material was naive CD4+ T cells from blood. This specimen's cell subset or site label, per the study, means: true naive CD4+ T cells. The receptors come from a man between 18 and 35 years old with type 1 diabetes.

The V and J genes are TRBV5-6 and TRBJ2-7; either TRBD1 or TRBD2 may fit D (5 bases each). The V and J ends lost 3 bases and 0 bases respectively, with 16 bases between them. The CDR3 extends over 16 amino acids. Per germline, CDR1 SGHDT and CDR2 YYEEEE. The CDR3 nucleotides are TGTGCCAGCAGCTCTCCTTCCGGGACGGCCTCCTACGAGCAGTACTTC. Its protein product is CASSSPSGTASYEQYF.

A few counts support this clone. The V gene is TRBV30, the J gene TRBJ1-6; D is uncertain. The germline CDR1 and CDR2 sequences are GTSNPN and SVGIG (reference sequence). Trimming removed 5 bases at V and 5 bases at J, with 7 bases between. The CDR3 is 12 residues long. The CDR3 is CAWGRDNSPLHF. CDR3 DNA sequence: TGTGCCTGGGGAAGGGATAATTCACCCCTCCACTTT.

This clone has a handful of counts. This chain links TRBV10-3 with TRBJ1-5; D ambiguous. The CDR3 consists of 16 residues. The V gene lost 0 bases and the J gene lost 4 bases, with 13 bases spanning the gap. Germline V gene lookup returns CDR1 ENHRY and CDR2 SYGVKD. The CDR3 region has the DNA TGTGCCATCAGTGAGTCGACGGATTCGAGAAATCAGCCCCAGCATTTT. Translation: CAISESTDSRNQPQHF.

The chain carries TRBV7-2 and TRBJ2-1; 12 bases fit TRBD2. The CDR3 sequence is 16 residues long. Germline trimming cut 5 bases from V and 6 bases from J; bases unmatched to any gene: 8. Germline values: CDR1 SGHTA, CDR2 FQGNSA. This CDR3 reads CASSPPGLAGANEQFF. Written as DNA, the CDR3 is TGTGCCAGCAGCCCGCCGGGACTAGCGGGTGCCAATGAGCAGTTCTTC.

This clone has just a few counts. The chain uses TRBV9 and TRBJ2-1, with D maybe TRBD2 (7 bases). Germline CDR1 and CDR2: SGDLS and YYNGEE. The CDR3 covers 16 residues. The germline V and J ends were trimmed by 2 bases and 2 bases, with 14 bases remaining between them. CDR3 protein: CASSVKAGATYNEQFF. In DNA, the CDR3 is TGTGCCAGCAGCGTCAAGGCGGGGGCAACCTACAATGAGCAGTTCTTC.

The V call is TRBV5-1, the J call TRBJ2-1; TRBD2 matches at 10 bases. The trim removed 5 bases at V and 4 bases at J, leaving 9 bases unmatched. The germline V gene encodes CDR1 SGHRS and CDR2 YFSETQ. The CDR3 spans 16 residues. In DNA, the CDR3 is TGCGCCAGCAGTCCGCCGGAGCGGGGGGGTTACAATGAGCAGTTCTTC. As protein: CASSPPERGGYNEQFF.

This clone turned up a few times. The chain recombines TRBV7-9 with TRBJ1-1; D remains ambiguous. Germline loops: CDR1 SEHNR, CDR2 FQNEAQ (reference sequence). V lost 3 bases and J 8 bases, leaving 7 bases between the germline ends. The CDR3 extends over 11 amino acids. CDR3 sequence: CASSFDREAFF. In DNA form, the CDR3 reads TGTGCCAGCAGCTTCGATAGGGAAGCTTTCTTT.

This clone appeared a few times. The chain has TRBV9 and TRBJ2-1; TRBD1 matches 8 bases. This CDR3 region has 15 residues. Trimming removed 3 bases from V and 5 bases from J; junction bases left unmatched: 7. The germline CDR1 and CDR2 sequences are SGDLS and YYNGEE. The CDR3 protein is CASSGRTGPNNEQFF. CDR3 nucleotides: TGTGCCAGCAGCGGAAGGACAGGGCCTAACAATGAGCAGTTCTTC.

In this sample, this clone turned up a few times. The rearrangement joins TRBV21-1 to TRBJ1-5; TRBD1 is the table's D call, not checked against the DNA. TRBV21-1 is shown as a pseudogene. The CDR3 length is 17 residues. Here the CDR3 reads CASPETGQKNSNQPQHF. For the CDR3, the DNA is TGTGCCAGCCCCGAGACGGGACAGAAAAATAGCAATCAGCCCCAGCATTTT.

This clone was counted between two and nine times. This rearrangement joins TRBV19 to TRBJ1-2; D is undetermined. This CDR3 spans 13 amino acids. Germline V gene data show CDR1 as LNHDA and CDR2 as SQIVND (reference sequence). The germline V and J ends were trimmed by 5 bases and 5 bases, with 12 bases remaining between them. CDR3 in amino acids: CASSPREGYGYTF. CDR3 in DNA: TGTGCCAGTAGTCCCCGGGAAGGTTATGGCTACACCTTC. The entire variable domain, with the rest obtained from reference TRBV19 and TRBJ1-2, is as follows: DGGITQSPKYLFRKEGQNVTLSCEQNLNHDAMYWYRQDPGQGLRLIYYSQIVNDFQKGDIAEGYSVSREKKESFPLTVTSAQKNPTAFYLCASSPREGYGYTFGSGTRLTVV.

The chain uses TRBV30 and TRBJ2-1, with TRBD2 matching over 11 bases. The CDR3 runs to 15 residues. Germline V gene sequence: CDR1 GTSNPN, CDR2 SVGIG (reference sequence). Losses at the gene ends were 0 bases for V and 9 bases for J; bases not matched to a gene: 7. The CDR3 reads CAWSVGTSGFFEQFF. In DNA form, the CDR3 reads TGTGCCTGGAGTGTAGGGACTAGCGGTTTCTTTGAGCAGTTCTTC. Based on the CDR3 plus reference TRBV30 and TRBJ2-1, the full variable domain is SQTIHQWPATLVQPVGSPLSLECTVEGTSNPNLYWYRQAAGRGLQLLFYSVGIGQISSEVPQNLSASRPQDRQFILSSKKLLLSDSGFYLCAWSVGTSGFFEQFFGPGTRLTVL.

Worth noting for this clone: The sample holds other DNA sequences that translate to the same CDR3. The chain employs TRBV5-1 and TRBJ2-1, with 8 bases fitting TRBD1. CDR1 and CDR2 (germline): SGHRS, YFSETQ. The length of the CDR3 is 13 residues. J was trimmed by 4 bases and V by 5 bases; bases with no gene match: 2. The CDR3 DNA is TGCGCCAGCAGGGACAGGGAGTACAATGAGCAGTTCTTC. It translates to CASRDREYNEQFF.

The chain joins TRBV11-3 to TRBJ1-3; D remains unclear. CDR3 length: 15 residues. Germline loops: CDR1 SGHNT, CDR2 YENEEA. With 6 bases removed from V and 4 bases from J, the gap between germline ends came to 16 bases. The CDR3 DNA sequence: TGTGCCAGCAGACATACCGGGCCGTCCGGAAACACCATATATTTT. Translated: CASRHTGPSGNTIYF.

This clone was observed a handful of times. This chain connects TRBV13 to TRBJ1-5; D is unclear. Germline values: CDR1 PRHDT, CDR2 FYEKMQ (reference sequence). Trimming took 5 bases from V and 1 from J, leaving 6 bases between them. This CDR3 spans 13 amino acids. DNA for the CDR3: TGTGCCAGCAGCCTCGCGAGCAATCAGCCCCAGCATTTT. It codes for CASSLASNQPQHF.

CDR3 sequence: CASSLRVGPEQFF. The CDR3, as DNA: TGTGCCAGCAGCTTACGAGTCGGTCCTGAGCAGTTCTTC. The genes are TRBV7-2 and TRBJ2-1, with D uncertain. From germline, CDR1 is SGHTA and CDR2 FQGNSA. The CDR3 runs 13 residues. Trimming shortened V by 2 bases and J by 9 bases, and 11 bases separated the two germline ends.

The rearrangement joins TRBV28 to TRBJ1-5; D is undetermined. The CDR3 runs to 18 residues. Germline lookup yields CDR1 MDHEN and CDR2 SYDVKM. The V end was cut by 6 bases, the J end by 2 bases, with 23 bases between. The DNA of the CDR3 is TGTGCCAGCAGGTCCTACGAGAGGCTGAGATGGGGCAATCAGCCCCAGCATTTT. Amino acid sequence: CASRSYERLRWGNQPQHF.

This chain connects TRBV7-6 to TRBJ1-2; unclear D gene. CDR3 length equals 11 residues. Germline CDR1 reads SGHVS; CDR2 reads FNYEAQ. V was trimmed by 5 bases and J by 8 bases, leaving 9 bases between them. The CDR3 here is CASSPGSGYTF. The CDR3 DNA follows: TGTGCCAGCAGCCCTGGGAGCGGCTACACCTTC.

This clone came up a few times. For the CDR3, the DNA is TGTGCCAGCAGCGTCGGGACGGCGTTTCACATTCAGTACTTC. Amino acid sequence: CASSVGTAFHIQYF. The V call is TRBV9, the J call TRBJ2-4, with D possibly being TRBD1 or TRBD2 (5 bases each). CDR1 is SGDLS and CDR2 is YYNGEE in the germline V gene. The ends were cut back, 2 bases at V and 8 bases at J, with 14 bases in the middle. The CDR3 contains 14 residues. The complete variable domain, with remaining parts taken from reference TRBV9 and TRBJ2-4, reads DSGVTQTPKHLITATGQRVTLRCSPRSGDLSVYWYQQSLDQGLQFLIQYYNGEERAKGNILERFSAQQFPDLHSELNLSSLELGDSALYFCASSVGTAFHIQYFGAGTRLSVL.

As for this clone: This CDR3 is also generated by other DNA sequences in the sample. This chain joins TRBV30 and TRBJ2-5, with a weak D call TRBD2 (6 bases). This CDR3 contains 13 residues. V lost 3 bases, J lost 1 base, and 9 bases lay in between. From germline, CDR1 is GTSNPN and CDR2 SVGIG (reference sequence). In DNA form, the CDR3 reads TGTGCCTGGAGCCGGGGGACCCAAGAGACCCAGTACTTC. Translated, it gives CAWSRGTQETQYF.

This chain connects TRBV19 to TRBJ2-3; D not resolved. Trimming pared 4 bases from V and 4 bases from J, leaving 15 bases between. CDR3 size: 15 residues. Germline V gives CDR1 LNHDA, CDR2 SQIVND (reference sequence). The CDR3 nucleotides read TGTGCCAGTAGTACCGTCGTGGGCAGCTCAGATACGCAGTATTTT. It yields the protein CASSTVVGSSDTQYF.

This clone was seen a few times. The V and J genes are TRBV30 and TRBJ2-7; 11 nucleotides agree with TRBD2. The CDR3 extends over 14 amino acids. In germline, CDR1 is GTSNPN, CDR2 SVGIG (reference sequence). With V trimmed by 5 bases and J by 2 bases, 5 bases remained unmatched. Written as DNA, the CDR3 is TGTGCCTGGGCCCTAGCGGGGGGAACCTACGAGCAGTACTTC. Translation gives CAWALAGGTYEQYF.

CDR3 residues: CSGSGRADNEQFF. CDR3 sequence (DNA): TGCAGCGGAAGCGGGAGGGCCGACAATGAGCAGTTCTTC. This sequence joins TRBV29-1 and TRBJ2-1, with 10 bases identical to TRBD2. This CDR3 is 13 amino acids long. Germline V gene lookup returns CDR1 SQVTM and CDR2 ANQGSEA. The J segment lost 5 bases and the V segment lost 7 bases, leaving 5 bases of the junction unmatched.